Below are 26 T cell receptor beta chains sequenced from a single sample in a study of blood T cell repertoires in COVID-19 (dated by TCRdb to about 2020). The library was made by the immunoSEQ multiplex PCR assay. The table was pulled from immuneACCESS by TCRdb, which kept in-frame rearrangements only. Such tables lose some clones; where checked, under half of the loss comes from unresolved V genes, and the rest has no known cause. The table for this sample lists about 210,000 clones; about 85% of them were counted only once. Approximately 18% of the sample is taken by the ten largest. Sequences were obtained from PBMCs or T cells enriched from blood (not recorded which). These receptors came from a man aged 35-49 years who had recovered from COVID-19.

J is TRBJ1-1 and V is TRBV5-1; the match to TRBD1 covers 11 bases. Trimming took 0 bases from V and 4 from J; bases not matched to a gene: 2. The CDR3 length is 15 residues. CDR1 is SGHRS and CDR2 is YFSETQ in the germline V gene. The CDR3 DNA reads as TGCGCCAGCAGCTTGGGCGGGACAGGGGGCACTGAAGCTTTCTTT. Protein product: CASSLGGTGGTEAFF.

CDR3: CASSQVGTAAGAFF. The CDR3, as DNA: TGTGCCAGCAGCCAAGTTGGGACAGCCGCCGGTGCTTTCTTT. The chain joins TRBV3-1 (or the pseudogene TRBV3-2) to TRBJ1-1; 7 nucleotides align to TRBD1. Germline values: CDR1 LGHDT, CDR2 YNNKEL (reference sequence). The CDR3 has 14 amino acids. J was trimmed by 11 bases and V by 1 base; bases with no gene match: 10.

V gene TRBV19 combines with J gene TRBJ1-6; D gene unclear. The V gene lost 2 bases and the J gene lost 3 bases, with 5 bases spanning the gap. In germline, CDR1 is LNHDA, CDR2 SQIVND (reference sequence). The length of the CDR3 is 14 residues. In DNA, the CDR3 is TGTGCCAGTAGTATACAGTTCTATAATTCACCCCTCCACTTT. This codes for CASSIQFYNSPLHF.

The rearrangement joins TRBV19 to TRBJ1-2, with 8 positions matching TRBD1. The V and J ends lost 8 bases and 8 bases, in that order; junction bases with no gene match: 13. Germline assignment: CDR1 LNHDA and CDR2 SQIVND (reference sequence). This CDR3 spans 14 amino acids. The CDR3 region is CASGDRPAPEGYTF. In DNA form, the CDR3 reads TGTGCCAGTGGGGACAGGCCCGCCCCTGAGGGCTACACCTTC.

The chain uses TRBV6-6 and TRBJ2-7, with TRBD1 matching 8 bases. The CDR3 totals 14 residues. V shed 5 bases, J shed 1 base, and the junction held 4 bases outside the gene matches. Germline-derived CDR1 and CDR2 are MNHNY and SVGAGI (reference sequence). In DNA, the CDR3 is TGTGCCAGCAGTCGCACAGGGGGATCCTACGAGCAGTACTTC. Protein sequence: CASSRTGGSYEQYF.

This chain links TRBV10-2 with TRBJ2-1; D may be TRBD2 (6 bases). Germline CDR1 reads WSHSY; CDR2 reads SAAADI. The CDR3 is made up of 14 amino acids. V lost 5 bases to trimming and J lost 1 base, with 9 bases between them. The CDR3 sequence is CASSRAGSYNEQFF. CDR3 nucleotide sequence: TGCGCCAGCAGTAGGGCGGGGTCCTACAATGAGCAGTTCTTC.

The chain is built from TRBV3-1 (or the pseudogene TRBV3-2) and TRBJ2-1; a weak D match, TRBD2 (5 bases). This CDR3 spans 14 amino acids. Trimming pared 1 base from V and 9 bases from J, leaving 13 bases between. Germline CDR1 reads LGHDT; CDR2 reads YNNKEL (reference sequence). Written as DNA, the CDR3 is TGTGCCAGCAGCCAAGGGCCCGCGGAGGCTGAGCAGTTCTTC. This sequence encodes CASSQGPAEAEQFF.

The chain couples TRBV15 to TRBJ1-1, with 9 bases that match TRBD1. The CDR3 totals 15 residues. Germline V gene sequence: CDR1 LNHNV, CDR2 YYDKDF (reference sequence). J lost 5 bases, V lost 3 bases, and 7 bases had no gene match. CDR3 nucleotide sequence: TGTGCCACCAGCAGCCCGGGACAGGGAATGACTGAAGCTTTCTTT. It encodes CATSSPGQGMTEAFF.

V gene TRBV19 combines with J gene TRBJ1-2, with 8 bases matching TRBD1. Germline loops: CDR1 LNHDA, CDR2 SQIVND (reference sequence). J gave up 8 bases and V 3 bases, and 14 bases lay outside the gene matches. There are 16 residues in the CDR3. The CDR3 sequence: CASSISPDRVMEGYTF. The DNA of the CDR3 is TGTGCCAGTAGTATTTCACCGGACAGGGTAATGGAAGGCTACACCTTC.

The CDR3 loop is CASSPGNSPLHF. The CDR3 region has the DNA TGTGCCAGCAGTCCTGGCAATTCACCCCTCCACTTT. The genes are TRBV2 and TRBJ1-6; D call uncertain. Germline values: CDR1 SNHLY, CDR2 FYNNEI. With 5 bases removed from V and 7 bases from J, the gap between germline ends came to 6 bases. The CDR3 runs 12 residues. Using reference TRBV2 and TRBJ1-6 for the parts outside the CDR3, the full variable domain is EPEVTQTPSHQVTQMGQEVILRCVPISNHLYFYWYRQILGQKVEFLVSFYNNEISEKSEIFDDQFSVERPDGSNFTLKIRSTKLEDSAMYFCASSPGNSPLHFGNGTRLTVT.

For the CDR3, the DNA is TGTGCCAGCAGCCAATCCGACAGGGCCTCCTACGAGCAGTACTTC. This sequence encodes CASSQSDRASYEQYF. The chain couples TRBV3-1 (or the pseudogene TRBV3-2) to TRBJ2-7, with 7 bases aligning to TRBD1. The germline V gene encodes CDR1 LGHDT and CDR2 YNNKEL (reference sequence). J gave up 0 bases and V 2 bases, and 4 bases lay outside the gene matches. This CDR3 region has 15 residues.

The chain recombines TRBV30 with TRBJ1-2; D uncertain. Germline V lookup: CDR1 GTSNPN, CDR2 SVGIG (reference sequence). V was clipped by 0 bases and J by 4 bases, with 6 bases between them. CDR3 size: 12 residues. The CDR3 nucleotides read TGTGCCTGGAGTGTACCCGGCTATGGCTACACCTTC. Protein product: CAWSVPGYGYTF.

V usage is TRBV7-3 and J usage is TRBJ2-1; TRBD1 matches 8 bases. Unmatched junction bases numbered 15, after V lost 1 base and J lost 7 bases. This CDR3 is built from 18 residues. Germline-derived CDR1 and CDR2 are SGHTA and FQGTGA. The CDR3 sequence is CASSLRTGTLGLFNEQFF. The CDR3 nucleotides read TGTGCCAGCAGCTTAAGGACAGGGACCCTTGGCTTATTTAATGAGCAGTTCTTC.

The chain is built from TRBV11-3 and TRBJ2-3; the match to TRBD2 covers 10 bases. This CDR3 comprises 14 residues. The J segment lost 3 bases and the V segment lost 3 bases, leaving 0 bases of the junction unmatched. The germline V gene encodes CDR1 SGHNT and CDR2 YENEEA. CDR3 sequence reads: CASSFSGRTDTQYF. DNA for the CDR3: TGTGCCAGCAGCTTTAGCGGGAGGACAGATACGCAGTATTTT.

The J gene is TRBJ2-5, the V gene TRBV27; 12 nucleotides match TRBD2. The ends lost 7 bases at V and 4 bases at J; junction bases unmatched: 7. CDR3 length: 15 residues. CDR1 is MNHEY, CDR2 SMNVEV, per germline (reference sequence). CDR3 DNA: TGTGCCAGCACCCAGACTAGCGGGAGTGGAGAGACCCAGTACTTC. Amino acid sequence: CASTQTSGSGETQYF.

The chain is built from TRBV5-1 and TRBJ2-7; D unresolved. Germline V gene lookup returns CDR1 SGHRS and CDR2 YFSETQ. V lost 3 bases and J 1 base, leaving 14 bases between the germline ends. This CDR3 region has 15 residues. CDR3 DNA: TGCGCCAGCAGCTCCACCGACATGAAATCCTACGAGCAGTACTTC. Translating it yields CASSSTDMKSYEQYF.

V usage is TRBV28 and J usage is TRBJ1-1, with no clear D. In germline, CDR1 is MDHEN, CDR2 SYDVKM. This CDR3 has 13 residues. Trimming cost V 7 bases and J 7 bases, with 16 bases left between them. For the CDR3, the DNA is TGTGCCAGCATCCCCCTCCCGGGAATTGAAGCTTTCTTT. Translation: CASIPLPGIEAFF.

The chain couples TRBV2 to TRBJ2-7; tentatively, D is TRBD1 (6 bases). This CDR3 is 14 amino acids long. Trimming stripped 5 bases from V and 0 bases from J, with 11 bases between. Germline CDR1 reads SNHLY; CDR2 reads FYNNEI. This chain's CDR3 is CASSSDRSSYEQYF. CDR3 DNA sequence: TGTGCCAGCAGTTCCGACAGGAGCTCCTACGAGCAGTACTTC.

The gene calls are TRBV4-1 and TRBJ2-7, with D uncertain. Looked up from germline, CDR1 is MGHRA and CDR2 is YSYEKL. V lost 2 bases and J 0 bases, leaving 5 bases between the germline ends. The CDR3 sequence is 13 residues long. CDR3 region: CASSQRSSYEQYF. In nucleotides, the CDR3 is TGCGCCAGCAGCCAAAGGAGCTCCTACGAGCAGTACTTC.

The gene calls are TRBV7-2 and TRBJ1-5, with unresolved D. Between the trimmed V and J ends, which lost 1 base and 7 bases, there was a span of 11 bases. CDR1 is SGHTA, CDR2 FQGNSA, per germline. This CDR3 has 14 amino acids. CDR3: CASSLVGSGQPQHF. The CDR3 DNA reads TGTGCCAGCAGCTTAGTTGGTTCGGGACAGCCCCAGCATTTT.

The V call is TRBV7-8, the J call TRBJ1-4, with 7 positions matching TRBD1. CDR3 length equals 13 residues. J was trimmed by 7 bases and V by 5 bases; bases with no gene match: 4. Germline V gene lookup returns CDR1 SGHVS and CDR2 FQNEAQ. CDR3 region: CASSRGTAEKLFF. As DNA, the CDR3 is TGTGCCAGCAGCCGTGGGACAGCTGAAAAACTGTTTTTT.

The chain couples TRBV10-2 to TRBJ2-7; D gene unclear. Trimming removed 2 bases at V and 3 bases at J, with 2 bases between. Germline V gene data show CDR1 as WSHSY and CDR2 as SAAADI. The CDR3 consists of 11 residues. The CDR3 sequence: CASSELYEQYF. The CDR3 bases are TGCGCCAGCAGTGAGCTCTACGAGCAGTACTTC.

The CDR3 nucleotides read TGTGCCAGCAGCTTCGGGATTCGACAGGGGAGGACTGAAGCTTTCTTT. Its translation: CASSFGIRQGRTEAFF. The genes are TRBV7-9 and TRBJ1-1; 8 nucleotides match TRBD1. The germline gives CDR1 SEHNR, CDR2 FQNEAQ (reference sequence). The trim removed 3 bases at V and 5 bases at J, leaving 11 bases unmatched. This CDR3 has 16 residues.

The CDR3: CASTRTGNTEAFF. CDR3 sequence (DNA): TGTGCCAGCACCCGGACAGGGAACACTGAAGCTTTCTTT. The rearrangement joins TRBV19 to TRBJ1-1; 7 bases are shared with TRBD1. The CDR3 is made up of 13 amino acids. With 9 bases clipped from V and 1 base from J, the junction kept 5 bases outside the gene matches. Germline CDR1 and CDR2: LNHDA and SQIVND (reference sequence).

This rearrangement joins TRBV10-1 to TRBJ2-7; 9 bases are shared with TRBD1. CDR3 length: 14 amino acids. With V trimmed by 6 bases and J by 6 bases, 9 bases remained unmatched. Germline V gene sequence: CDR1 WNHNN, CDR2 SYGVQD (reference sequence). The CDR3 DNA is TGCGCCAGCAGCCCGGGACAGGGTATCGGCGAGCAGTACTTC. Protein sequence: CASSPGQGIGEQYF.

This clone was observed a handful of times. V is TRBV7-9 and J is TRBJ2-2; D gene ambiguous. This CDR3 contains 12 residues. Germline lookup yields CDR1 SEHNR and CDR2 FQNEAQ (reference sequence). Trimming pared 4 bases from V and 5 bases from J, leaving 5 bases between. The CDR3 is CASSYGTGELFF. The CDR3 DNA follows: TGTGCCAGCAGCTACGGTACCGGGGAGCTGTTTTTT.